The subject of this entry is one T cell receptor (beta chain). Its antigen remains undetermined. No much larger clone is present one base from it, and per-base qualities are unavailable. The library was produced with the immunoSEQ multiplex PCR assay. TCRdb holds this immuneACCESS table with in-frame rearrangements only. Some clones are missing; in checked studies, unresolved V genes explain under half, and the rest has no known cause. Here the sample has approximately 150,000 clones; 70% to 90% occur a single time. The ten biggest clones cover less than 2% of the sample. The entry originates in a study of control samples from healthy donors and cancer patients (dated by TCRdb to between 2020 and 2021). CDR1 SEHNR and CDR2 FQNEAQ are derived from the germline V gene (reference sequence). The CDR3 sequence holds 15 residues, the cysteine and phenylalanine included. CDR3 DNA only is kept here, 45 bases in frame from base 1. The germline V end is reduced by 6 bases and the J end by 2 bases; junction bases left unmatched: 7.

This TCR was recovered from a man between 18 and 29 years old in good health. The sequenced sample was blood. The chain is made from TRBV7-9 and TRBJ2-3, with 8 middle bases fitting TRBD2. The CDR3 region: CASSQTLADTDTQYF. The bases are TGTGCCAGCAGTCAAACACTAGCGGACACAGATACGCAGTATTTT.